The entry below describes one TCR beta chain. This entry is derived from a study of blood T cell repertoires in COVID-19. Original methodology: The authors estimated nucleated cell counts from reference gene primer amplification. The method was immunoSEQ multiplex PCR; TCRdb's version includes in-frame clones alone and lacks a portion of them. V, J and clone size are those of that table, while D and trimming were read from the DNA. Seen here are 130,000 to 150,000 clones, roughly 89% observed once, and the top ten hold approximately 0.98%. The CDR3 has 16 residues. CDR1 MNHEY and CDR2 SMNVEV come from the germline V gene (reference sequence). Losses at the gene ends were 5 bases for V and 5 bases for J; bases not matched to a gene: 12.

Sequenced input: peripheral blood. The V and J genes are TRBV27 and TRBJ2-1, with TRBD1 matching over 7 bases. This receptor was taken from a woman aged 50 to 60 with acute or convalescent COVID-19. CDR3 in amino acids: CASSVQGHRGHNEQFF. CDR3 in DNA: TGTGCCAGCAGTGTACAGGGTCACAGGGGTCACAATGAGCAGTTCTTC.